The T cell receptor beta chain under discussion was sequenced for a study of cytomegalovirus exposure and HLA in healthy donors. The study's findings and limits: Sequencing had likely introduced a cluster of highly shared sequence variants as an artifact.

The study ran its PCR with 60 Vbeta and 13 Jbeta primers. Generated by immunoSEQ multiplex PCR, the TCRdb table keeps only in-frame clones and is missing some. This sample has roughly 170,000 clones, with approximately 80% found just once. The V end was cut by 2 bases, the J end by 4 bases, with 6 bases between. This CDR3 region has 13 residues. Per the germline V gene, CDR1 is MNHEY and CDR2 is SVGAGI. Concerning this clone: Its antigen is not identified.

The chain joins TRBV6-5 to TRBJ2-1; a weak D match, TRBD1 (6 bases). The sequence came from a woman in her thirties in good health and CMV-seronegative. The sample taken for sequencing was PBMCs. CDR3 region: CASSYDRYNEQFF. The DNA for the CDR3 is TGTGCCAGCAGTTACGACAGGTACAATGAGCAGTTCTTC.